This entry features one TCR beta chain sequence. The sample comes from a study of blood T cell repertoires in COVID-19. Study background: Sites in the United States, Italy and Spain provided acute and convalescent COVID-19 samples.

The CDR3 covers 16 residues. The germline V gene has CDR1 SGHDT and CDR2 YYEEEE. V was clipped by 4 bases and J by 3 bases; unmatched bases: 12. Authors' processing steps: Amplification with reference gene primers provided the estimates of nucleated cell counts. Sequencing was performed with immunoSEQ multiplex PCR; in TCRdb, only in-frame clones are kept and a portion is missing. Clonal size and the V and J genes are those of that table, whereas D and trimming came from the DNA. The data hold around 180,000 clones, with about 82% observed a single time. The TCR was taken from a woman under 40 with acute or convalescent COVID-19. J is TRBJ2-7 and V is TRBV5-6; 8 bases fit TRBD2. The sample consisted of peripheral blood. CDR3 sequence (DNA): TGTGCCAGCAGCGAAAGGGCGGGAGGCTCACTCTACGAGCAGTACTTC. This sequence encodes CASSERAGGSLYEQYF.